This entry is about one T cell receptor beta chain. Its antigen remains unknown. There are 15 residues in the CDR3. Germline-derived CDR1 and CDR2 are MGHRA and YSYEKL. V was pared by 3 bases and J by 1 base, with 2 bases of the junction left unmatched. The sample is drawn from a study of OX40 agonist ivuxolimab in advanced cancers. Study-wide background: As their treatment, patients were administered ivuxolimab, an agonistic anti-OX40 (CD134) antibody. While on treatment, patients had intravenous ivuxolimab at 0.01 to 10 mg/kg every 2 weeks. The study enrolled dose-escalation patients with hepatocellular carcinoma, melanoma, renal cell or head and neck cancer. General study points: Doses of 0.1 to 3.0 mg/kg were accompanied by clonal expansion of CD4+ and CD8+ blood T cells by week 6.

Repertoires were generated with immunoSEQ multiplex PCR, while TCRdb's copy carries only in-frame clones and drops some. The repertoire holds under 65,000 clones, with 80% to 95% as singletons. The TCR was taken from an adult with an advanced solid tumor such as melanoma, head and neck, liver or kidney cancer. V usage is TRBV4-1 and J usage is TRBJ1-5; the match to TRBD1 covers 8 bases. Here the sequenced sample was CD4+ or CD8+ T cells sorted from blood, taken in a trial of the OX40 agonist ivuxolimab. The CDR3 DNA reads TGCGCCAGCAGCCACGGACAGGGAAGCAATCAGCCCCAGCATTTT. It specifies CASSHGQGSNQPQHF.